Each of the 26 T cell receptor beta chains below was sequenced from the same sample in a study of T cells in Graves' hyperthyroidism and ophthalmopathy. TCR beta CDR3 region amplification was performed from RNA transcripts. The HTBI primer set served for first-round RT-PCR of the TCR CDR3. TCRdb independently ran MiXCR on the multiplex PCR reads; one entry per CDR3 protein. The repertoire holds a few hundred thousand distinct CDR3 sequences, with approximately 16% as singletons. The sample consisted of blood. These receptors all come from a woman aged 35 to 49 with Graves' ophthalmopathy.

This clonotype was found many times. At one end, the junction sequence differs from germline, possibly due to a read error. The chain links TRBV3-1 to TRBJ2-7, with 9 bases matching TRBD1. The CDR3 totals 14 residues. Germline-derived CDR1 and CDR2 are LGHDT and YNNKEL (reference sequence). The CDR3 here is CASSQGGQGYEQYF. The CDR3, as DNA: TGTGCCAGCAGTCAAGGGGGACAGGGCTACGAGCAGTACTTC.

In its sample, this clonotype was seen many times. V usage is TRBV11-2 and J usage is TRBJ1-1, with TRBD1 as a possible D gene (6 bases). Germline V gene sequence: CDR1 SGHAT, CDR2 FQNNGV. CDR3 length: 13 residues. V was pared by 3 bases and J by 10 bases, with 15 bases between. The CDR3 DNA sequence: TGTGCCAGCAGCTTGGAGGGGGGGACCGGAGCTTTCTTT. It codes for CASSLEGGTGAFF.

At least ten counts were recorded for this clonotype. The gene calls are TRBV11-2 and TRBJ2-7; TRBD1 aligns across 9 bases. With 0 bases clipped from V and 1 base from J, the junction kept 10 bases outside the gene matches. Germline V gene data show CDR1 as SGHAT and CDR2 as FQNNGV. The CDR3 is made up of 18 amino acids. CDR3 bases: TGTGCCAGCAGCTTAGACCCCCCAGGGACAGGGTTGTCCTACGAGCAGTACTTC. This sequence encodes CASSLDPPGTGLSYEQYF.

Ten or more counts support this clonotype. The chain uses TRBV6-1 and TRBJ2-2; 11 bases align to TRBD1. The germline V gene encodes CDR1 MNHNS and CDR2 SASEGT. Germline trimming cut 3 bases from V and 4 bases from J; bases unmatched to any gene: 7. The CDR3 totals 17 residues. The CDR3 sequence is CASSERPGTGGTGELFF. Here the CDR3 DNA reads TGTGCCAGCAGTGAGCGACCAGGGACAGGGGGCACCGGGGAGCTGTTTTTT.

The rearrangement links TRBV6-1 to TRBJ1-5, with a tentative D call TRBD1 (5 bases). The V gene lost 6 bases and the J gene lost 0 bases, with 12 bases spanning the gap. From germline, CDR1 is MNHNS and CDR2 SASEGT. The CDR3 consists of 15 residues. CDR3 sequence (DNA): TGTGCCAGCAGGGCGCGGGACGGTAGCAATCAGCCCCAGCATTTT. This codes for CASRARDGSNQPQHF.

In its sample, this clonotype was seen a few times. The chain couples TRBV20-1 to TRBJ1-4; D is unclear. Germline CDR1 is DFQATT and CDR2 is SNEGSKA (reference sequence). This CDR3 is built from 13 residues. Trimming stripped 3 bases from V and 8 bases from J, with 13 bases between. The CDR3 reads CSARDLVGEKLFF. The CDR3, as DNA: TGCAGTGCTAGGGACCTGGTTGGGGAAAAACTGTTTTTT.

In this sample, this clonotype turned up once. The rearrangement uses TRBV6-1 and TRBJ1-2; D might be TRBD1 (6 bases). Per germline, CDR1 MNHNS and CDR2 SASEGT. V was trimmed by 6 bases and J by 6 bases, leaving 17 bases between them. CDR3 length equals 14 residues. DNA for the CDR3: TGTGCCAGCAGCGGGACGGGGGGGCAGAATGGCTACACCTTC. It encodes CASSGTGGQNGYTF.

Notes on this clonotype: An end of the junction differs from the germline gene, which may be a read error. This chain uses TRBV29-1 with TRBJ2-3; 8 positions agree with TRBD2. Germline V CDR1 and CDR2: SQVTM, ANQGSEA. The CDR3 is 13 residues long. The CDR3 DNA is TGCAGCGTAGAAGCGGGGGCAGGGGATACGCAGTATTTT. It specifies CSVEAGAGDTQYF.

Comments on this clonotype: The junction departs from germline at one end; a sequencing error may be responsible. The genes are TRBV5-5 and TRBJ2-7; no clear D gene. The CDR3 has 13 amino acids. The germline V gene has CDR1 SGHKS and CDR2 YYEKEE (reference sequence). CDR3 amino acids: CASSLVYSYEHYF. In nucleotides, the CDR3 is TGTGCCAGCAGCTTGGTGTACTCCTACGAGCATTACTTC. The full variable domain, with the rest looked up from reference TRBV5-5 and TRBJ2-7, is DAGVTQSPTHLIKTRGQQVTLRCSPISGHKSVSWYQQVLGQGPQFIFQYYEKEERGRGNFPDRFSARQFPNYSSELNVNALLLGDSALYLCASSLVYSYEHYFGPGTRLTVT.

This clonotype was observed at least ten times. The chain links TRBV5-6 to TRBJ2-1; 14 bases map to TRBD2. J was trimmed by 7 bases and V by 2 bases; bases with no gene match: 5. Germline values: CDR1 SGHDT, CDR2 YYEEEE. The CDR3 sequence is 16 residues long. The CDR3 is CASSFVRTSGRNEQFF. CDR3 nucleotide sequence: TGTGCCAGCAGCTTTGTGCGGACTAGCGGGAGGAATGAGCAGTTCTTC.

This clonotype was detected many times. The chain combines TRBV18 with TRBJ2-3, with unresolved D. CDR1 is KGHSH, CDR2 LQKENI, per germline. The CDR3 extends over 16 amino acids. Trimming removed 3 bases at V and 2 bases at J, with 15 bases between. The CDR3: CASSPSSSSTTDTQYF. CDR3 sequence (DNA): TGTGCCAGCTCACCTTCTTCTAGTTCGACCACAGATACGCAGTATTTT. Together with reference TRBV18 and TRBJ2-3, the CDR3 gives the full variable domain: NAGVMQNPRHLVRRRGQEARLRCSPMKGHSHVYWYRQLPEEGLKFMVYLQKENIIDESGMPKERFSAEFPKEGPSILRIQQVVRGDSAAYFCASSPSSSSTTDTQYFGPGTRLTVL.

This clonotype was seen repeatedly, ten times or more. This rearrangement joins TRBV5-1 to TRBJ1-5; the match to TRBD1 covers 10 bases. V lost 0 bases and J lost 7; bases outside the gene matches: 4. Germline values: CDR1 SGHRS, CDR2 YFSETQ. This CDR3 has 15 amino acids. The CDR3 protein is CASSLGGTGAQPQHF. Here the CDR3 DNA reads TGCGCCAGCAGCTTGGGAGGGACAGGGGCCCAGCCCCAGCATTTT. Complete variable domain (other parts from reference TRBV5-1 and TRBJ1-5): KAGVTQTPRYLIKTRGQQVTLSCSPISGHRSVSWYQQTPGQGLQFLFEYFSETQRNKGNFPGRFSGRQFSNSRSEMNVSTLELGDSALYLCASSLGGTGAQPQHFGDGTRLSIL.

This clonotype was seen at least ten times. V usage is TRBV2 and J usage is TRBJ2-1; D call uncertain. The V end lost 7 bases, the J end lost 5 bases, and 15 bases lay between the germline ends. The CDR3 runs to 14 residues. CDR1 and CDR2 (germline): SNHLY, FYNNEI. CDR3 nucleotides: TGTGCCAGCAAGCAGCCGGCATCCCACAATGAGCAGTTCTTC. Translation: CASKQPASHNEQFF.

In its sample, this clonotype was seen many times. The V call is TRBV30, the J call TRBJ2-5; 8 bases are shared with TRBD1. V shed 1 base and J 1 base; nucleotides not matched to a gene: 5. The germline CDR1 and CDR2 sequences are GTSNPN and SVGIG (reference sequence). The CDR3 length is 15 residues. CDR3 residues: CAWSAQDRAQETQYF. The CDR3 DNA sequence: TGTGCCTGGAGTGCCCAGGACAGGGCCCAAGAGACCCAGTACTTC.

The chain carries TRBV6-2 or TRBV6-3 and TRBJ2-5; tentatively, D is TRBD1 (5 bases). CDR3 length: 13 residues. The V gene lost 5 bases and the J gene lost 7 bases, with 14 bases spanning the gap. CDR1 and CDR2 from the germline V gene are MNHEY and SVGEGT. The DNA of the CDR3 is TGTGCCAGCAGTGATTCCAGGGTGGGGACCCAGTACTTC. This translates into CASSDSRVGTQYF.

This clonotype was seen a few times. The CDR3 reads CAWSGESGANVLTF. The CDR3 DNA sequence: TGTGCCTGGAGTGGGGAATCTGGGGCCAACGTCCTGACTTTC. The V and J genes are TRBV30 and TRBJ2-6; D is unresolved. There are 14 residues in the CDR3. The germline gives CDR1 GTSNPN, CDR2 SVGIG (reference sequence). Deletions cut 1 base from V and 1 base from J, with 5 bases between.

This clonotype appeared a few times. The CDR3: CASSNGRTIEQFF. CDR3 sequence (DNA): TGTGCCAGCAGTAATGGACGGACGATTGAGCAGTTCTTC. The J gene is TRBJ2-1, the V gene TRBV7-8; D ambiguous. The CDR3 consists of 13 residues. Per the germline V gene, CDR1 is SGHVS and CDR2 is FQNEAQ. Trimming shortened V by 6 bases and J by 9 bases, and 15 bases separated the two germline ends.

This clonotype was observed many times. The J gene is TRBJ1-5, the V gene TRBV28; D is perhaps TRBD1 (5 bases). V dropped 4 bases and J dropped 3 bases, with 13 bases sitting between them. Germline CDR1 and CDR2: MDHEN and SYDVKM. The CDR3 has 15 residues. CDR3 coding DNA: TGTGCCAGCAGTTGGTCCAAGGGGAACAATCAGCCCCAGCATTTT. Its protein product is CASSWSKGNNQPQHF. Together with reference TRBV28 and TRBJ1-5, the CDR3 gives the full variable domain: DVKVTQSSRYLVKRTGEKVFLECVQDMDHENMFWYRQDPGLGLRLIYFSYDVKMKEKGDIPEGYSVSREKKERFSLILESASTNQTSMYLCASSWSKGNNQPQHFGDGTRLSIL.

This clonotype turned up a few times. The chain joins TRBV2 to TRBJ2-5; 11 positions match TRBD1. Germline lookup yields CDR1 SNHLY and CDR2 FYNNEI. V trimming: 6 bases; J trimming: 2 bases; junction bases outside the gene matches: 5. The CDR3 is made up of 15 amino acids. The CDR3 spells CASRGGTGGQETQYF. DNA of the CDR3: TGTGCCAGCAGGGGGGGGACAGGGGGACAAGAGACCCAGTACTTC. The full variable domain, completed using reference TRBV2 and TRBJ2-5, is EPEVTQTPSHQVTQMGQEVILRCVPISNHLYFYWYRQILGQKVEFLVSFYNNEISEKSEIFDDQFSVERPDGSNFTLKIRSTKLEDSAMYFCASRGGTGGQETQYFGPGTRLLVL.

This clonotype came up a few times. The V and J genes are TRBV9 and TRBJ2-1; 9 nucleotides agree with TRBD2. Germline-derived CDR1 and CDR2 are SGDLS and YYNGEE. The CDR3 sequence is 16 residues long. With 0 bases clipped from V and 5 bases from J, the junction kept 6 bases outside the gene matches. In nucleotides, the CDR3 is TGTGCCAGCAGCGTAGCGGCGGGAGGGAGCGACAATGAGCAGTTCTTC. Translating gives CASSVAAGGSDNEQFF.

The sample holds many counts of this clonotype. The chain couples TRBV12-3 or TRBV12-4 to TRBJ2-3; D is perhaps TRBD2 (6 bases). CDR3 size: 14 residues. V was trimmed by 6 bases and J by 3 bases, leaving 13 bases between them. CDR3 DNA: TGTGCCAGCAGCTACTACCGGGAGACAGATACGCAGTATTTT. This sequence encodes CASSYYRETDTQYF.

This clonotype appeared many times. The chain employs TRBV7-9 and TRBJ1-4, with D tentatively TRBD1 (5 bases). Trimming took 3 bases from V and 8 from J, leaving 10 bases between them. CDR3 length: 13 residues. Germline V CDR1 and CDR2: SEHNR, FQNEAQ (reference sequence). In DNA, the CDR3 is TGTGCCAGCAGCTTTGGGGGACGCGAAAAACTGTTTTTT. Protein product: CASSFGGREKLFF.

This clonotype was recorded many times. V usage is TRBV12-3 or TRBV12-4 and J usage is TRBJ1-1; D gene unclear. The V gene lost 3 bases and the J gene lost 1 base, with 9 bases spanning the gap. The CDR3 is 14 amino acids. The CDR3 nucleotides are TGTGCCAGCAGTTTCGACATGACGAACACTGAAGCTTTCTTT. Its protein is CASSFDMTNTEAFF.

This clonotype was detected many times. This rearrangement joins TRBV7-9 to TRBJ1-2; 7 nucleotides agree with TRBD1. Per the germline V gene, CDR1 is SEHNR and CDR2 is FQNEAQ (reference sequence). Losses at the gene ends were 5 bases for V and 6 bases for J; bases not matched to a gene: 12. This CDR3 is 15 amino acids long. The CDR3 here is CASSRLETGYDGYTF. The CDR3 coding sequence is TGTGCCAGCAGCCGCTTAGAGACAGGGTATGATGGCTACACCTTC.

This clonotype was counted only a few times. The chain joins TRBV7-3 to TRBJ2-7; a weak D match, TRBD2 (6 bases). V was clipped by 2 bases and J by 5 bases, with 25 bases between them. Germline values: CDR1 SGHTA, CDR2 FQGTGA. This CDR3 contains 18 residues. CDR3 DNA: TGTGCCAGCAGCTTATCCCCTCCTTTGGGAGGCGTGTTTGACGAGCAGTACTTC. Protein product: CASSLSPPLGGVFDEQYF.

The table lists this clonotype with many counts. The genes are TRBV5-8 and TRBJ1-1; D remains unclear. Germline V CDR1 and CDR2: SGHTS, YDEGEE. V was pared by 5 bases and J by 0 bases, with 20 bases between. The length of the CDR3 is 17 residues. CDR3 loop: CASSIIWEHAMNTEAFF. CDR3 in DNA: TGTGCCAGCAGTATCATTTGGGAACATGCAATGAACACTGAAGCTTTCTTT.